This record concerns one T cell receptor (beta chain) sequence. What it binds is not known. Noted time point: after preoperative PTX-NDP chemotherapy. Preoperative chemotherapy with paclitaxel-nedaplatin was given to patients before surgery. These data belong to a study of esophageal squamous cell carcinoma under preoperative chemotherapy. Whole-study findings and limits: Peripheral T cells migrating into the tumor appeared to partly supply post-treatment tumor-infiltrating lymphocytes. Tumor-infiltrating lymphocytes showed no significant post-chemotherapy TCR diversity increase, unlike peripheral T cells.

Each CDR3 protein is one row after TCRdb ran MiXCR on the PCR reads. The data contain fewer than 20,000 distinct CDR3 sequences, under 60% of them singletons. There are 14 residues in the CDR3. Germline V gene sequence: CDR1 SGHVS, CDR2 FQNEAQ. Trimming removed 2 bases at V and 7 bases at J, with 13 bases between. This sample was obtained from a patient given preoperative chemotherapy. This TCR was recovered from a human donor with esophageal squamous cell carcinoma. The donor label of this sample is uncertain. This rearrangement joins TRBV7-8 to TRBJ2-3; weak D call: TRBD2 (5 bases). CDR3: CASSLRSSPNTQYF. The CDR3 nucleotides are TGTGCCAGCAGCTTAAGGTCTAGCCCCAATACGCAGTATTTT.